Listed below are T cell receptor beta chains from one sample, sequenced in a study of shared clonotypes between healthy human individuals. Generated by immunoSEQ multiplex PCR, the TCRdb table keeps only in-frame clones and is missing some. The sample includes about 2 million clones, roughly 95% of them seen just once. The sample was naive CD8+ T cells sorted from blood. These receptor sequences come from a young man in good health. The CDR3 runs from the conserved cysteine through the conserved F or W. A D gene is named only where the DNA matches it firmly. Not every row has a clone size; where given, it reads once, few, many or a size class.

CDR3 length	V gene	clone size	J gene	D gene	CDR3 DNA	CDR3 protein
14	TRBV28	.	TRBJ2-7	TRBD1	TGTGCCAGCAGTTTTGTCAGGGGGTACTACGAGCAGTACTTC	CASSFVRGYYEQYF
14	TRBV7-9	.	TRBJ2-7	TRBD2	TGTGCCAGCAGCTTAGTCGGGGGGACCTACGAGCAGTACTTC	CASSLVGGTYEQYF
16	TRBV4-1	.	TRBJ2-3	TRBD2	TGCGCCAGCAGCCACGGACTAGGGAGTAGCACAGATACGCAGTATTTT	CASSHGLGSSTDTQYF
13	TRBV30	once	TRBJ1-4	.	TGTGCCTGGAACCCCGGGACACTAGAAAAACTGTTTTTT	CAWNPGTLEKLFF
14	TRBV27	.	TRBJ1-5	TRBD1	TGTGCCAGCAGTCTTCGACAGGGGAATCAGCCCCAGCATTTT	CASSLRQGNQPQHF
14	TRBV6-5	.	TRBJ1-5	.	TGTGCCAGCAGTCTGGGGGGGGAGGATCAGCCCCAGCATTTT	CASSLGGEDQPQHF
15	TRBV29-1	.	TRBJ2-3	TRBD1	TGCAGCGTTGAAATAAGGGACAGGACCACAGATACGCAGTATTTT	CSVEIRDRTTDTQYF
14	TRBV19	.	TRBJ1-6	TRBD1	TGTGCCAGCTCCCAGGGGGGGTTAGGTTCACCCCTCCACTTT	CASSQGGLGSPLHF
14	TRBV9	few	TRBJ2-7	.	TGTGCCAGCAGCGTAGCAGGGGTTCCCTACGAGCAGTACTTC	CASSVAGVPYEQYF
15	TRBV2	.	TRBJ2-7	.	TGTGCCAGCAAGGAAGGCAGGCTCAACTCCTACGAGCAGTACTTC	CASKEGRLNSYEQYF
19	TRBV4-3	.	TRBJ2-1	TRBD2	TGCGCCAGCAGCCAAACCTTCCCCGGGGAGGGCCTATCCTACAATGAGCAGTTCTTC	CASSQTFPGEGLSYNEQFF
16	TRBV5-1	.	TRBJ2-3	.	TGCGCCAGCAGCTTGGGGACAGGGAGGGGCACAGATACGCAGTATTTT	CASSLGTGRGTDTQYF
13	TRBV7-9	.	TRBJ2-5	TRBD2	TGTGCCAGCAGCCCAGCGGGGGGAGAGACCCAGTACTTC	CASSPAGGETQYF
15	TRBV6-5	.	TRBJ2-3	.	TGTGCCAGCAGTTCGAACAGGGCACACACAGATACGCAGTATTTT	CASSSNRAHTDTQYF
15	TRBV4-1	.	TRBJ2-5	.	TGCGCCAGCTCCTGGGGGGGGCGTAACCAAGAGACCCAGTACTTC	CASSWGGRNQETQYF
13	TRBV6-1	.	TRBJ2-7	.	TGTGCCAGCAGTGTTGGGGGCTCCTACGAGCAGTACTTC	CASSVGGSYEQYF
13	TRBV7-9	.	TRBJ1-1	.	TGTGCCAGCAGCTTCGGACCTCGGGATGAAGCTTTCTTT	CASSFGPRDEAFF
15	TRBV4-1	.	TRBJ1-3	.	TGCGCCAGCAGCCAAGAGGCTCCCTCTGGAAACACCATATATTTT	CASSQEAPSGNTIYF